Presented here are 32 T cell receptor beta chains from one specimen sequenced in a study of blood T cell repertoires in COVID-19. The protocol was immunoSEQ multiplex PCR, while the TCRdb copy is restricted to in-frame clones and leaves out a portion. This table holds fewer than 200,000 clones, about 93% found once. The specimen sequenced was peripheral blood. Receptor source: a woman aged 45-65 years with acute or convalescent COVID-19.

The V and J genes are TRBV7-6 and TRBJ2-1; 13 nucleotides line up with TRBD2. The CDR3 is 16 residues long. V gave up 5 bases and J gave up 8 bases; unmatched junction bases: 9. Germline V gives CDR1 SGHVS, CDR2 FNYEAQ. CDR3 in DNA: TGTGCCAGCAGCCCCCGGACTAGCGGGAGTATAGATGAGCAGTTCTTC. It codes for CASSPRTSGSIDEQFF.

As DNA, the CDR3 is TGTGCCAGCTCACTCTCCTTCAGGGGGACCTCAACTAATGAAAAACTGTTTTTT. This gives the protein CASSLSFRGTSTNEKLFF. The V call is TRBV18, the J call TRBJ1-4; 7 nucleotides line up with TRBD1. The CDR3 consists of 18 residues. The J segment lost 0 bases and the V segment lost 4 bases, leaving 11 bases of the junction unmatched. The germline V gene encodes CDR1 KGHSH and CDR2 LQKENI.

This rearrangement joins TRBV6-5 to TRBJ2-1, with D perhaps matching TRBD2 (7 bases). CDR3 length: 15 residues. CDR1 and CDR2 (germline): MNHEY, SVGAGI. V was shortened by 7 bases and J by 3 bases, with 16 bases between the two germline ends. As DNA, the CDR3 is TGTGCCAGCATACAGGGAGGGGGGGTCTACAATGAGCAGTTCTTC. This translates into CASIQGGGVYNEQFF.

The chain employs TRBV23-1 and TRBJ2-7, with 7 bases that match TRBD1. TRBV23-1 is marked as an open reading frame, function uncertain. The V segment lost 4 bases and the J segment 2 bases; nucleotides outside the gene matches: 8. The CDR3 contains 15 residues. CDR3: CASSRYRGHPYEQYF. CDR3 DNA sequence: TGCGCCAGCAGTCGATACAGGGGACACCCCTACGAGCAGTACTTC.

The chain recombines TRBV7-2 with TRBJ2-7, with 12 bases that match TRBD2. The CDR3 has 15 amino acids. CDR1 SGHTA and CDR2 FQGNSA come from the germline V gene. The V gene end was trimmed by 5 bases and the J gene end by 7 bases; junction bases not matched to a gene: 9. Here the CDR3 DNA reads TGTGCCAGCAGCCTCCTTTTAACTAGCGGGGGGGAGCAGTACTTC. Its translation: CASSLLLTSGGEQYF.

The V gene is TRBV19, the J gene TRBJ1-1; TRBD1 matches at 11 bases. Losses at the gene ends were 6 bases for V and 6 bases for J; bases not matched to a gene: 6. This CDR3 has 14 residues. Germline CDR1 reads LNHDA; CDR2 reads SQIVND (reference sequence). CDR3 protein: CASSRDRGFAEAFF. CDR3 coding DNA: TGTGCCAGTAGCCGGGACAGGGGGTTCGCTGAAGCTTTCTTT.

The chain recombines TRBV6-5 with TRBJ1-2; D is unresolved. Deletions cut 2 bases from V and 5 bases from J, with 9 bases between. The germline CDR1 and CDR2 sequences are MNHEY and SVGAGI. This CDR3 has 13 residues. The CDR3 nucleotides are TGTGCCAGCAGTTACACAAGAGGGTATGGCTACACCTTC. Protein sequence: CASSYTRGYGYTF.

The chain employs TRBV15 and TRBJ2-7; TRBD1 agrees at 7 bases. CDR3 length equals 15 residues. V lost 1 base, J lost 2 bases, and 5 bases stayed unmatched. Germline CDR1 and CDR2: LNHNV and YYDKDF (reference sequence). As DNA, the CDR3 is TGTGCCACCAGCAGAGGGATGCAGGGGGCCTACGAGCAGTACTTC. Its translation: CATSRGMQGAYEQYF.

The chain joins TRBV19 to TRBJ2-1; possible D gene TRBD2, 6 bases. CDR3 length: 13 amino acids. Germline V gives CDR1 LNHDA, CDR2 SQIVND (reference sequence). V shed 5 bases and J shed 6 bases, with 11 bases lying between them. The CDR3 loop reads CASSRGDPNEQFF. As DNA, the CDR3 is TGTGCCAGTAGTCGCGGGGACCCCAATGAGCAGTTCTTC.

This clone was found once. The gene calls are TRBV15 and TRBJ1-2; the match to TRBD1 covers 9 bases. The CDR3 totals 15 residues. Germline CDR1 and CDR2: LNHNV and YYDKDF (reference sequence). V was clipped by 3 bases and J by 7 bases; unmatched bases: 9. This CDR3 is CATSRELQGAFGYTF. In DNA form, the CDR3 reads TGTGCCACCAGCAGGGAACTACAGGGGGCTTTTGGCTACACCTTC.

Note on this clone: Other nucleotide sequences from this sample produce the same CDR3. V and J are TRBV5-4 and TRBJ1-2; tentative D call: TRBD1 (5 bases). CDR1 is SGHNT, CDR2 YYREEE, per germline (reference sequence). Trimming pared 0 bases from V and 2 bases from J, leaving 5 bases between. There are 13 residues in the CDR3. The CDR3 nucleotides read TGTGCCAGCAGCTTGGACAGGAACTATGGCTACACCTTC. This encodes CASSLDRNYGYTF.

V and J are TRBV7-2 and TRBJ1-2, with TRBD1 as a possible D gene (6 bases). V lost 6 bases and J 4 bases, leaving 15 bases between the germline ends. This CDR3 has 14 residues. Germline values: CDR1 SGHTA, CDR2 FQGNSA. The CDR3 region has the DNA TGTGCCAGCAGAAGGGACACCGATTTCTATGGCTACACCTTC. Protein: CASRRDTDFYGYTF.

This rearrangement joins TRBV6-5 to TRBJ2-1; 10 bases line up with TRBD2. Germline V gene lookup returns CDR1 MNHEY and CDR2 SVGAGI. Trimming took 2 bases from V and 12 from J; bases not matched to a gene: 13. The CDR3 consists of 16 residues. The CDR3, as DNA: TGTGCCAGCAGTTACCTAAGCGGGGGGGGCACAATTAGGCAGTTCTTC. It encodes CASSYLSGGGTIRQFF.

Written as DNA, the CDR3 is TGTGCCAGCAGTGAAGCGCCCCGGGGTTATCAGCCCCAGCATTTT. Protein product: CASSEAPRGYQPQHF. The chain links TRBV6-1 to TRBJ1-5, with D unclear. Germline V gene sequence: CDR1 MNHNS, CDR2 SASEGT. The V end was cut by 0 bases, the J end by 5 bases, with 11 bases between. The CDR3 totals 15 residues.

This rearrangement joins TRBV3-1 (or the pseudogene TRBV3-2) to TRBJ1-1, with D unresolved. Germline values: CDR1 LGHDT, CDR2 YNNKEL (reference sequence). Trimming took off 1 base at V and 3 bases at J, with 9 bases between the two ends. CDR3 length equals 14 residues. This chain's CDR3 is CASSQGSGYTEAFF. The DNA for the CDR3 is TGTGCCAGCAGCCAAGGATCAGGTTACACTGAAGCTTTCTTT.

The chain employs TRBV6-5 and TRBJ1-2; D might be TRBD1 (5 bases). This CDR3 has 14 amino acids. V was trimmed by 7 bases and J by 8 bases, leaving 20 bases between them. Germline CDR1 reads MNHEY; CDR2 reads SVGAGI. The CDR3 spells CASNPPEPGHGYTF. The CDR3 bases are TGTGCCAGCAACCCCCCGGAACCCGGACACGGCTACACCTTC.

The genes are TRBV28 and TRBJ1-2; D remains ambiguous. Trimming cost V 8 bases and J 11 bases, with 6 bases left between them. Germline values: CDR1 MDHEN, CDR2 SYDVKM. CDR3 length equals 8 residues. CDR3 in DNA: TGTGCCAGCGGCGGGTACACCTTC. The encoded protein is CASGGYTF.

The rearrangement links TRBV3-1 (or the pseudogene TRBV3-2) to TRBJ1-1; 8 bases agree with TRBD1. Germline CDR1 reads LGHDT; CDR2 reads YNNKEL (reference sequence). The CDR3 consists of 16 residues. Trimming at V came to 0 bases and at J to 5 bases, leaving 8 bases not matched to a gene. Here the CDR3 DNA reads TGTGCCAGCAGCCAAGATGGCGGGACAGGAGGGACTGAAGCTTTCTTT. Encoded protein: CASSQDGGTGGTEAFF.

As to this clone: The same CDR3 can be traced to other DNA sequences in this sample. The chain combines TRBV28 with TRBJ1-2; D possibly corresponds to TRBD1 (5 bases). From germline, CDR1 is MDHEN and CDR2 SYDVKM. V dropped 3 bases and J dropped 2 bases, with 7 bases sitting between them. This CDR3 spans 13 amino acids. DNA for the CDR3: TGTGCCAGCAGTTTGTCAGGGAACTATGGCTACACCTTC. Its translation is CASSLSGNYGYTF.

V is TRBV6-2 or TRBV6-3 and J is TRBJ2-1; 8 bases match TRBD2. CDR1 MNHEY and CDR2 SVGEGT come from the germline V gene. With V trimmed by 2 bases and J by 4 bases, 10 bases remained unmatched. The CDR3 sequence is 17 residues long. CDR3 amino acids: CASSYEVAGLLYNEQFF. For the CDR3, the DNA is TGTGCCAGCAGTTACGAAGTAGCGGGGTTACTATACAATGAGCAGTTCTTC.

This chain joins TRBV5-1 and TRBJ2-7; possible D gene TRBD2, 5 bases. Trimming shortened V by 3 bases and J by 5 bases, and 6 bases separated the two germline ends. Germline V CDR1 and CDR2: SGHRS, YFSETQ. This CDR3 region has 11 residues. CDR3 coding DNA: TGCGCCAGCAGCTCGGGGAACGAGCAGTACTTC. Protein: CASSSGNEQYF.

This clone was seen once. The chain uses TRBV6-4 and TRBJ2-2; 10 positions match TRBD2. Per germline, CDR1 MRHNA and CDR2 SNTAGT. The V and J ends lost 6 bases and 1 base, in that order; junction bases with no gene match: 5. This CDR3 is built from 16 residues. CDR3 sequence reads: CASSDTSGVNTGELFF. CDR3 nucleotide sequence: TGTGCCAGCAGCGACACTAGCGGGGTGAACACCGGGGAGCTGTTTTTT.

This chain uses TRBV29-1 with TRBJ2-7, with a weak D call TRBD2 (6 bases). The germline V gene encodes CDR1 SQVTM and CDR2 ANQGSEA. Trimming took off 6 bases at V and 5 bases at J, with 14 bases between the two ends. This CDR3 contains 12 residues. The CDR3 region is CSVAGAGNEQYF. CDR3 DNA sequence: TGCAGCGTGGCTGGGGCGGGGAACGAGCAGTACTTC.

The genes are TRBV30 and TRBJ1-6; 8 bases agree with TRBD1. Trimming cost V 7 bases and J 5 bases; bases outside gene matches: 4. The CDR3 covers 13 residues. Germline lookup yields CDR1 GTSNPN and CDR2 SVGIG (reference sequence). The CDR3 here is CASRGRDNSPLHF. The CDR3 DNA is TGTGCCTCCAGGGGGCGGGATAATTCACCCCTCCACTTT.

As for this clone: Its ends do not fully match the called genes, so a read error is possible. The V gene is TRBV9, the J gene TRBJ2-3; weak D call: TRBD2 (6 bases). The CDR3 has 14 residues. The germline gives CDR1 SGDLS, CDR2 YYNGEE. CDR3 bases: TGTGCCAGCAGCGTAAGCACTAGCAAAGATACGCAGTATTTT. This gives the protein CASSVSTSKDTQYF.

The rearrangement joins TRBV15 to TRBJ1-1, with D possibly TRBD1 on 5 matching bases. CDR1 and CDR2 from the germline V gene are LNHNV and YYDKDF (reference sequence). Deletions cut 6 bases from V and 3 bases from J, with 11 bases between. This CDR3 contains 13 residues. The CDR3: CATRSVGDTEAFF. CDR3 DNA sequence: TGTGCCACCAGATCCGTAGGGGACACTGAAGCTTTCTTT.

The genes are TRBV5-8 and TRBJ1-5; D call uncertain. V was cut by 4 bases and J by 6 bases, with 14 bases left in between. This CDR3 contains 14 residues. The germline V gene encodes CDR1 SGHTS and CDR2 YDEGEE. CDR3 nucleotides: TGTGCCAGCAGCGTCGGCCCCTCAGGTCAGCCCCAGCATTTT. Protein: CASSVGPSGQPQHF.

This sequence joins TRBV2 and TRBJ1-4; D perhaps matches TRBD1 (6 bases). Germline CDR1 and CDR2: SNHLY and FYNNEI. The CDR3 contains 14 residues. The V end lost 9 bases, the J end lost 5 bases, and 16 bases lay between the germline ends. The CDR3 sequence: CASFRTERNEKLFF. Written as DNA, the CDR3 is TGTGCCAGTTTTAGGACAGAAAGAAATGAAAAACTGTTTTTT.

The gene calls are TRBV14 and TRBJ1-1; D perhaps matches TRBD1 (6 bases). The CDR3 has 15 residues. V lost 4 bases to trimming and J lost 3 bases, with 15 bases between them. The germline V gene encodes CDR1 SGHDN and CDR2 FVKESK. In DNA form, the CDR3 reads TGTGCCAGCAGCCCTCTGGGGCAGGGGCACACTGAAGCTTTCTTT. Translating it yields CASSPLGQGHTEAFF. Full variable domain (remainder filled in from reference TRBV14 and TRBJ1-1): EAGVTQFPSHSVIEKGQTVTLRCDPISGHDNLYWYRRVMGKEIKFLLHFVKESKQDESGMPNNRFLAERTGGTYSTLKVQPAELEDSGVYFCASSPLGQGHTEAFFGQGTRLTVV.

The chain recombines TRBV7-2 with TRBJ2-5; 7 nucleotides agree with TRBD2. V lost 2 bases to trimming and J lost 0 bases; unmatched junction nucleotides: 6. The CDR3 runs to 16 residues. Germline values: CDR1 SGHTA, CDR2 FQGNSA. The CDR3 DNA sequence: TGTGCCAGCAGCTTACGTCTGGGAGGGTACCAAGAGACCCAGTACTTC. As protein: CASSLRLGGYQETQYF.

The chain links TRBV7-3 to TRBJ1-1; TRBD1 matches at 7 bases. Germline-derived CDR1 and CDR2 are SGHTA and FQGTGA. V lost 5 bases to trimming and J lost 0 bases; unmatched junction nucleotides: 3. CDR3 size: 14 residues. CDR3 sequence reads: CASSPQGMNTEAFF. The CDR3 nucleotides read TGTGCCAGCAGCCCACAGGGGATGAACACTGAAGCTTTCTTT.

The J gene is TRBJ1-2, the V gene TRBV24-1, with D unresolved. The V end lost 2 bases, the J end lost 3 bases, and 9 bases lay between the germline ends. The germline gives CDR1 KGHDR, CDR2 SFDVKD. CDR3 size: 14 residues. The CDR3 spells CATSDSQKDYGYTF. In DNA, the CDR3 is TGTGCCACCAGTGATTCACAGAAGGACTATGGCTACACCTTC.